The clone carrying this T cell receptor (beta chain) has a handful of counts. The antigen remains unidentified. The sample originates from a study of CD8 T cells in ankylosing spondylitis. TCR beta libraries were made by quantitative 5'-RACE with molecular barcodes. One entry per CDR3 protein results from TCRdb running MiXCR on the 5' RACE reads. The sample lists about 540,000 distinct CDR3 sequences, approximately 12% seen once, with approximately 6.3% in the top ten. Study-wide results and caveats: The study looked at matched synovial fluid samples from ankylosing spondylitis patients. Disease-linked clones were reported to be significantly enriched there. Apparently characteristic of ankylosing spondylitis blood was a TCR beta motif (eight highly homologous variants).

Per the germline V gene, CDR1 is MNHEY and CDR2 is SVGAGI. V was shortened by 0 bases and J by 5 bases, with 10 bases between the two germline ends. The CDR3 runs to 15 residues. This chain links TRBV6-5 with TRBJ2-2; D is ambiguous. The receptor was derived from a male donor with ankylosing spondylitis. Input material: blood, either unsorted or a sorted T cell fraction (not recorded which). CDR3 bases: TGTGCCAGCAGTTACTCAAGTGGGTTGACCGGGGAGCTGTTTTTT. Its translation is CASSYSSGLTGELFF.